These 6 T cell receptor beta chains came from one sample sequenced in a study of shared clonotypes between healthy human individuals. CD45RO-negative, CCR7-positively selected cells formed the naive CD8 fraction, excluding terminally differentiated effector memory CD45RA+ cells. Using immunoSEQ multiplex PCR, the repertoire was profiled, and TCRdb retains in-frame clones only, with some absent. The sample contains some 2 million clones, approximately 94% of which appear only once. Source material: naive CD8+ T cells sorted from blood. The source of these receptors is a man between 18 and 29 years old in good health.

V and J are TRBV5-1 and TRBJ2-5; a possible D gene is TRBD2 (6 bases). Deletions cut 3 bases from V and 5 bases from J, with 17 bases between. Germline CDR1 and CDR2: SGHRS and YFSETQ. The CDR3 length is 15 residues. CDR3 nucleotides: TGCGCCAGCAGCTCCGCCCAGGGAGGAACGGAGACCCAGTACTTC. Translating gives CASSSAQGGTETQYF. Combining the CDR3 with reference TRBV5-1 and TRBJ2-5 gives the whole variable domain KAGVTQTPRYLIKTRGQQVTLSCSPISGHRSVSWYQQTPGQGLQFLFEYFSETQRNKGNFPGRFSGRQFSNSRSEMNVSTLELGDSALYLCASSSAQGGTETQYFGPGTRLLVL.

This sequence joins TRBV27 and TRBJ2-1; D not certain. Trimming removed 3 bases at V and 7 bases at J, with 13 bases between. The V gene's germline CDR1 is MNHEY and CDR2 SMNVEV (reference sequence). The CDR3 has 14 amino acids. The CDR3 DNA is TGTGCCAGCAGTTTCGGGCTGGGATGGAATGAGCAGTTCTTC. Its translation: CASSFGLGWNEQFF.

A single count supports this clone. The J gene is TRBJ1-2, the V gene TRBV5-1, with 9 positions matching TRBD1. The CDR3 has 16 amino acids. The germline CDR1 and CDR2 sequences are SGHRS and YFSETQ. V was pared by 3 bases and J by 4 bases, with 10 bases of the junction left unmatched. CDR3 DNA sequence: TGCGCCAGCAGCTCCCTAGAACTGACAGGGGGCTATGGCTACACCTTC. It is translated as CASSSLELTGGYGYTF.

The chain has TRBV4-3 and TRBJ1-2; D not certain. Germline lookup yields CDR1 LGHNA and CDR2 YSLEER. V was pared by 0 bases and J by 6 bases, with 14 bases between. This CDR3 contains 15 residues. The CDR3 region is CASSQDLGISHGYTF. The CDR3 bases are TGCGCCAGCAGCCAAGATCTAGGAATCTCTCATGGCTACACCTTC.

About this clone: This CDR3 is also generated by other DNA sequences in the sample. The chain employs TRBV13 and TRBJ2-7; TRBD1 aligns across 9 bases. Germline V CDR1 and CDR2: PRHDT, FYEKMQ (reference sequence). The CDR3 has 14 residues. With V trimmed by 4 bases and J by 4 bases, 5 bases remained unmatched. The CDR3 coding sequence is TGTGCCAGCAGCTCCGACAGGGGGGGATACGAGCAGTACTTC. This codes for CASSSDRGGYEQYF.

The chain employs TRBV4-1 and TRBJ1-1; perhaps TRBD1 as D (5 bases). From germline, CDR1 is MGHRA and CDR2 YSYEKL. Trimming removed 4 bases at V and 1 base at J, with 13 bases between. CDR3 length: 15 amino acids. The CDR3 DNA sequence: TGCGCCAGCAGCCCTGCTGGGAGGGGGAACACTGAAGCTTTCTTT. Its translation: CASSPAGRGNTEAFF.